This TCR beta chain was sequenced in a study of shared T cell receptors in the human thymus. Germline V gene data show CDR1 as SGHTA and CDR2 as FQGNSA. The V end lost 2 bases, the J end lost 0 bases, and 16 bases lay between the germline ends. The CDR3 runs 18 residues. Assay: immunoSEQ multiplex PCR; the TCRdb copy retains only in-frame clones and omits some. The table has 550,000 to 800,000 clones, 70% to 90% seen once; the top ten hold roughly 0.01%. In addition, the sample was reused for a study of human thymus T cells. This second study notes: Resections removed during corrective heart surgery provided the thymus tissue used.

V usage is TRBV7-2 and J usage is TRBJ1-4; D unresolved. The sample taken for sequencing was thymocytes. The sequence was obtained from a girl less than two years old with a congenital heart defect. The CDR3 DNA is TGTGCCAGCAGCTTATCCCCCTCCACACAGCCAACTAATGAAAAACTGTTTTTT. It encodes CASSLSPSTQPTNEKLFF.